A selection of T cell receptor beta chains follows, all from one sample in a study of glioma-infiltrating T cells. TCRdb independently ran MiXCR on the multiplex PCR reads; one entry per CDR3 protein. This table has 300,000 to 450,000 distinct CDR3 sequences, 41% appearing once. The sample comprised glioma tissue, nonneoplastic brain tissue, or PBMCs (not recorded which). The receptors were sampled from a human donor with low-grade glioma or glioblastoma, undergoing nonglioma brain surgery, or in good health (not recorded which). CDR3s include the opening cysteine and the closing phenylalanine or tryptophan. The order of the fields is CDR3 protein, J gene, V gene, D gene. D genes are given only for firm matches.

CDR3aa: CASTPGGGQYF; j_gene: TRBJ2-7; v_gene: TRBV7-9; d_gene: TRBD2
CDR3aa: CASSQTRGLAGANEQFF; j_gene: TRBJ2-1; v_gene: TRBV6-1; d_gene: TRBD2
CDR3aa: CASTPVLGPGELFF; j_gene: TRBJ2-2; v_gene: TRBV19; d_gene: -
CDR3aa: CASSFHRTGGVSYNSPLHF; j_gene: TRBJ1-6; v_gene: TRBV7-2; d_gene: TRBD1
CDR3aa: CASSDRDNSPLHF; j_gene: TRBJ1-6; v_gene: TRBV6-1; d_gene: -
CDR3aa: CSARPQIGGYGYTF; j_gene: TRBJ1-2; v_gene: TRBV20-1; d_gene: -
CDR3aa: CASSYGRNEQFF; j_gene: TRBJ2-1; v_gene: TRBV6-2/TRBV6-3; d_gene: -
CDR3aa: CASSLGTRGLSYEQYF; j_gene: TRBJ2-7; v_gene: TRBV12-3/TRBV12-4; d_gene: -
CDR3aa: CASSQWTVNTGELFF; j_gene: TRBJ2-2; v_gene: TRBV3-1; d_gene: -
CDR3aa: CASGGLSTEAFF; j_gene: TRBJ1-1; v_gene: TRBV11-1; d_gene: -
CDR3aa: CASSSLRNTEAFF; j_gene: TRBJ1-1; v_gene: TRBV28; d_gene: -
CDR3aa: CSVGTGGLINTEAFF; j_gene: TRBJ1-1; v_gene: TRBV20-1; d_gene: TRBD1
CDR3aa: CASSGRDSRNQPQHF; j_gene: TRBJ1-5; v_gene: TRBV2; d_gene: TRBD1
CDR3aa: CSVYTGSSYEQYF; j_gene: TRBJ2-7; v_gene: TRBV20-1; d_gene: -
CDR3aa: CASSPGRALGYTF; j_gene: TRBJ1-2; v_gene: TRBV18; d_gene: -
CDR3aa: CASSPRGFINEQYF; j_gene: TRBJ2-7; v_gene: TRBV28; d_gene: -
CDR3aa: CSAAGSTGNTIYF; j_gene: TRBJ1-3; v_gene: TRBV20-1; d_gene: -
CDR3aa: CPSSGQGTDTQYF; j_gene: TRBJ2-3; v_gene: TRBV4-1; d_gene: -
CDR3aa: CASSAGNFQETQYF; j_gene: TRBJ2-5; v_gene: TRBV2; d_gene: -
CDR3aa: CASSTTDSNNQPQHF; j_gene: TRBJ1-5; v_gene: TRBV19; d_gene: -
CDR3aa: CASSLYGQSEQFF; j_gene: TRBJ2-1; v_gene: TRBV28; d_gene: -
CDR3aa: CSARDRVRATNEQSF; j_gene: TRBJ2-1; v_gene: TRBV20-1; d_gene: -
CDR3aa: CSASVAGRSDTQYF; j_gene: TRBJ2-3; v_gene: TRBV20-1; d_gene: -
CDR3aa: CASGDDSLEQLF; j_gene: TRBJ2-1; v_gene: TRBV7-2; d_gene: -
CDR3aa: CASSQEKGSYEAFF; j_gene: TRBJ1-1; v_gene: TRBV4-1; d_gene: -
CDR3aa: CASSSRQGSYGYTF; j_gene: TRBJ1-2; v_gene: TRBV7-2; d_gene: TRBD1
CDR3aa: CSGRAPNTGELFF; j_gene: TRBJ2-2; v_gene: TRBV20-1; d_gene: -
CDR3aa: CASSLGLAGAYNEQFF; j_gene: TRBJ2-1; v_gene: TRBV5-1; d_gene: TRBD2
CDR3aa: CASRPGTGIYEQYF; j_gene: TRBJ2-7; v_gene: TRBV2; d_gene: TRBD1
CDR3aa: CASSPYEKLFF; j_gene: TRBJ1-4; v_gene: TRBV6-1; d_gene: -
CDR3aa: CATSSYGERKTQYF; j_gene: TRBJ2-5; v_gene: TRBV15; d_gene: -
CDR3aa: CASSLRQGGYNEQFF; j_gene: TRBJ2-1; v_gene: TRBV28; d_gene: -
CDR3aa: CSATGQGDHQPQHF; j_gene: TRBJ1-5; v_gene: TRBV20-1; d_gene: TRBD1
CDR3aa: CASSLPGGNEAFF; j_gene: TRBJ1-1; v_gene: TRBV27; d_gene: -
CDR3aa: CASSFVQTGYTF; j_gene: TRBJ1-2; v_gene: TRBV12-3/TRBV12-4; d_gene: -
CDR3aa: CASSEGPAGANVLTF; j_gene: TRBJ2-6; v_gene: TRBV6-1; d_gene: -
CDR3aa: CASSQDQGSNQPQHF; j_gene: TRBJ1-5; v_gene: TRBV4-3; d_gene: -
CDR3aa: CASSLGAGVYNEQFF; j_gene: TRBJ2-1; v_gene: TRBV4-2; d_gene: TRBD2
CDR3aa: CAGSSYHRVSGETQYF; j_gene: TRBJ2-5; v_gene: TRBV7-2; d_gene: -
CDR3aa: CATSRVGLAGTDTQYF; j_gene: TRBJ2-3; v_gene: TRBV15; d_gene: TRBD2
CDR3aa: CASSPRQFTNYGYTF; j_gene: TRBJ1-2; v_gene: TRBV28; d_gene: -
CDR3aa: CASSQRLRLLNTGELFF; j_gene: TRBJ2-2; v_gene: TRBV4-3; d_gene: -
CDR3aa: CAAAGTSGYNEQFF; j_gene: TRBJ2-1; v_gene: TRBV27; d_gene: TRBD2